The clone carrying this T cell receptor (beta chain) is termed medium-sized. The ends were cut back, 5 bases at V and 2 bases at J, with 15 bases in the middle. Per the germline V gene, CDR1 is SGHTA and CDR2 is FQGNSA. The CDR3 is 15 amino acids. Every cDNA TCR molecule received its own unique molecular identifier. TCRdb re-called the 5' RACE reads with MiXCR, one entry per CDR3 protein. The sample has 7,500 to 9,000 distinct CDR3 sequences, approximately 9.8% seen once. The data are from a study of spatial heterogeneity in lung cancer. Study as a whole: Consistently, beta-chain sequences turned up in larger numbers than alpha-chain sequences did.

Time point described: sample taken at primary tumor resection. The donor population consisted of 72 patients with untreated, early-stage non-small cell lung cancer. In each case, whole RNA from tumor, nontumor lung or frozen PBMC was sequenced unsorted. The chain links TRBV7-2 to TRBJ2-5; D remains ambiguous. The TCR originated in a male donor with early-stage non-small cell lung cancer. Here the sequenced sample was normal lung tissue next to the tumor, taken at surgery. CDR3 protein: CASSDLPGSQETQYF. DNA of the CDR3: TGTGCCAGCAGCGACCTCCCCGGCAGTCAAGAGACCCAGTACTTC.